A selection of T cell receptor beta chains follows, all from one sample in a study of response to subunit inactivated influenza vaccine. TCRdb independently ran MiXCR on the RT-PCR reads; one entry per CDR3 protein. The table has roughly 570,000 distinct CDR3 sequences, 14% seen once. Material: PBMCs from blood, obtained 11 to 12 days after vaccination. The origin of the receptors is a man in his forties or fifties who received an inactivated influenza vaccine. The CDR3 runs from the conserved cysteine through the conserved F or W. D genes are given only for firm matches. Only some rows state a clone size, as once, few, many or a class for expanded clones.

clone_size,v_call,j_call,d_call,cdr3_nt,cdr3_aa
NA,TRBV7-2,TRBJ1-2,TRBD1,TGTGCCAGCAGCTTAGTGGCAGGGGGCGATGGCTACACCTTC,CASSLVAGGDGYTF
once,TRBV20-1,TRBJ2-3,TRBD2,TGCAGTGCTAGAGATCAGCTAGCGGGGGGGTTTGATACGCAGTATTTT,CSARDQLAGGFDTQYF
few,TRBV5-1,TRBJ2-1,TRBD2,TGCGCCAGCAGCCCTGAATGGACTAGCGGGGGATACAATGAGCAGTTCTTC,CASSPEWTSGGYNEQFF
few,TRBV24-1,TRBJ2-1,NA,TGTGCCACCAGTGACCCAAGGGGGGCCTTCGACAATGAGCAGTTCTTC,CATSDPRGAFDNEQFF
few,TRBV6-2/TRBV6-3,TRBJ2-4,TRBD1,TGTGCCACTCGGACAGGGTTAAACATTCAGTACTTC,CATRTGLNIQYF
many,TRBV5-5,TRBJ2-5,NA,TGTGCCAGCGGGTCTCCAGGGATAGGAGAGACCCAGTACTTC,CASGSPGIGETQYF
few,TRBV24-1,TRBJ2-1,TRBD1,TGTGCCACCAGTGATCCGGGACAGGGAACCAATGAGCAGTTCTTC,CATSDPGQGTNEQFF
few,TRBV12-3/TRBV12-4,TRBJ2-1,NA,TGTGCCAGCAGTCTCTCGACAAGGAGCTCCTACAATGAGCAGTTCTTC,CASSLSTRSSYNEQFF
NA,TRBV20-1,TRBJ2-1,NA,TGCAGTGGCCATTCGGTCGGGGATGAGCAGTTCTTC,CSGHSVGDEQFF
few,TRBV30,TRBJ1-3,TRBD1,TGTGCCTGGAGTGTCCCAACAGGGGGCCGCCCTCTTGGCACCATATATTTT,CAWSVPTGGRPLGTIYF
few,TRBV7-9,TRBJ1-1,NA,TGTGCCAGCAGCTTAGATCCGTCCGCGAGTGAAGCTTTCTTT,CASSLDPSASEAFF
few,TRBV29-1,TRBJ2-7,NA,TGCAGCGTTGGTAGGGGGGGATCCTACGAGCAGTACTTC,CSVGRGGSYEQYF
NA,TRBV19,TRBJ1-1,NA,TGTGCCAGTAGTACCGACTGGGGGAACACTGAAGCTTTCTTT,CASSTDWGNTEAFF
NA,TRBV6-2/TRBV6-3,TRBJ1-5,NA,TGTGCCAGCAACCAGGGCAATCAGCCCCAGCATTTT,CASNQGNQPQHF
few,TRBV7-2,TRBJ2-5,NA,TGTGCCAGTATCAACAGGGGGGGCCAAGAGACCCAGTACTTC,CASINRGGQETQYF
many,TRBV6-2/TRBV6-3,TRBJ2-5,TRBD2,TGTGCCAGCAGTTACGCGACTAGCGGGGTTGAGACCCAGTACTTC,CASSYATSGVETQYF
NA,TRBV12-3/TRBV12-4,TRBJ2-5,TRBD2,TGTGCCAGCAGTAAAGTAGCGGGGGCGGAGACCCAGTACTTC,CASSKVAGAETQYF
NA,TRBV18,TRBJ2-6,NA,TGTGCCAGCTCACCACAGCTGGGGACTGGGGCCAACGTCCTGACTTTC,CASSPQLGTGANVLTF
NA,TRBV7-2,TRBJ2-5,TRBD1,TGTGCCAGCAGCTTAGGGGACAGGACAATGGGGGAGACCCAGTACTTC,CASSLGDRTMGETQYF
few,TRBV6-5,TRBJ2-1,NA,TGTGCCAGCAGTTACTCCTTAGGCAGTGAGCAGTTCTTC,CASSYSLGSEQFF
few,TRBV4-3,TRBJ1-4,NA,TGCGCCAGCAGCCAAGATGGGCTGAGTGAAAAACTGTTTTTT,CASSQDGLSEKLFF
few,TRBV5-1,TRBJ1-4,TRBD1,TGCGCCAGTACTCAGGGGGCGCGGGATGCGGAACTGTTTTTT,CASTQGARDAELFF
NA,TRBV11-2,TRBJ2-1,NA,TGTGCCAGCAGCGGCCCTCGCAATGAGCAGTTCTTC,CASSGPRNEQFF
few,TRBV15,TRBJ1-2,NA,TGTGCCACCAGCAGAGAATTAGCTAACTATGGCTACACCTTC,CATSRELANYGYTF
NA,TRBV7-9,TRBJ2-2,NA,TGTGCCAGCAGCCCTAATTCGAACACCGGGGAGCTGTTTTTT,CASSPNSNTGELFF
few,TRBV12-3/TRBV12-4,TRBJ2-1,TRBD1,TGTGCCAGCAGTTCTGACCGGGACAGGGGCCATGAGCAGTTCTTC,CASSSDRDRGHEQFF
NA,TRBV7-2,TRBJ2-2,NA,TGTGCCAGCAGCTACAGGGAAGGGGCCGGGGAGCTGTTTTTT,CASSYREGAGELFF
NA,TRBV20-1,TRBJ2-1,NA,TGCAGTGCTAGAACAACCGGCGACCGGGGGGCAGGGGTCTACAATGAGCAGTTCTTC,CSARTTGDRGAGVYNEQFF
NA,TRBV5-1,TRBJ2-3,NA,TGCGCCAGCAGCGGTGGACAAGTCGTAGCAGATACGCAGTATTTT,CASSGGQVVADTQYF
few,TRBV10-3,TRBJ2-7,TRBD1,TGTGCCATCAGTGAGGCACCCGGGACAGGGGTTTACGAGCAGTACTTC,CAISEAPGTGVYEQYF
NA,TRBV14,TRBJ2-3,TRBD1,TGTGCCAGCAGCCAAGAGGCGACAGGGCTCCCTCTTAGCACAGATACGCAGTATTTT,CASSQEATGLPLSTDTQYF
few,TRBV11-1,TRBJ2-6,TRBD1,TGTGCCAGCAGCTTCAAATGGGGACAGGGTACTCTCTTAGGGGCCAACGTCCTGACTTTC,CASSFKWGQGTLLGANVLTF
few,TRBV29-1,TRBJ1-2,TRBD1,TGCAGCGCCGGGACAGGGGGCTATGGCTACACCTTC,CSAGTGGYGYTF
few,TRBV29-1,TRBJ2-1,NA,TGCAGCGGCGACGTACCCTACAATGAGCAGTTCTTC,CSGDVPYNEQFF
NA,TRBV7-6,TRBJ2-7,NA,TGTGCCAGCAGCACAGGGGAGGGCTACTCCTACGAGCAGTACTTC,CASSTGEGYSYEQYF
few,TRBV7-9,TRBJ1-4,NA,TGTGCCAGCAGCTTAGCGCTCAGGGCGGGCAATGAAAAACTGTTTTTT,CASSLALRAGNEKLFF
few,TRBV2,TRBJ2-2,NA,TGTGCCAGCAGTCCGGGACCATCTGGGGAGCTGTTTTTT,CASSPGPSGELFF
many,TRBV12-3/TRBV12-4,TRBJ1-2,NA,TGTGCCAGCAGTTTAGGGGACGTTTTTGGCTACACCTTC,CASSLGDVFGYTF
NA,TRBV30,TRBJ2-7,TRBD1,TGTGCCTGGAGCGGACAGGGGGGCGAGCAGTACTTC,CAWSGQGGEQYF
NA,TRBV15,TRBJ2-1,TRBD2,TGTGCCACCGGGGGGCTGGCGGGAGGTTACAATGAGCAGTTCTTC,CATGGLAGGYNEQFF
few,TRBV6-1,TRBJ2-7,NA,TGTGCCAGCAGGACAAAACCGGGAGCCTCCTACGAGCAGTACTTC,CASRTKPGASYEQYF
NA,TRBV7-2,TRBJ2-3,NA,TGTGCCAGCAGCACGAGTACCCTAGGCACCTCGCAGTATTTT,CASSTSTLGTSQYF